This TCR beta chain originates from a study of shared clonotypes between healthy human individuals. The ends were cut back, 4 bases at V and 5 bases at J, with 18 bases in the middle. CDR3 length: 15 residues. Germline CDR1 and CDR2: SGHTA and FQGNSA. General observations from the study: Naive subsets generally exceeded memory subsets in estimated richness. It was expected that sequencing depth would affect clonotype sharing among donors.

Both subsets, CD45RA+ naive and CD45RA-negative memory, were split from the CD4+ cells. Turning to this clone: The target antigen is unknown.

Each subset's genomic DNA was shared equally among a number of immunoSEQ plates. Generated by immunoSEQ multiplex PCR, the TCRdb table keeps only in-frame clones and is missing some. Of approximately 1.5 million clones detected, 95% to 99% appear once; the ten largest clones hold less than 0.55%. This receptor was identified in a man in his thirties or forties in good health. This chain connects TRBV7-2 to TRBJ2-7; D perhaps matches TRBD1 (5 bases). Material for sequencing was naive CD4+ T cells sorted from blood. The sample's subset: CD45RA+ positively selected. The CDR3, as DNA: TGTGCCAGCAGCTCCCCGCGAGCCATGGGGCACGAGCAGTACTTC. Translation gives CASSSPRAMGHEQYF.